The sequence of this TCR beta chain was determined in a study of control samples from healthy donors and cancer patients. Germline V lookup: CDR1 MDHEN, CDR2 SYDVKM. The V and J ends lost 6 bases and 3 bases respectively, with 12 bases between them. This CDR3 has 13 residues. Profiling relied on immunoSEQ multiplex PCR, and the TCRdb table lists in-frame clones only, not all of them. The data show 150,000 to 200,000 clones, around 88% seen once. Sequencing was performed on blood. J is TRBJ2-7 and V is TRBV28; tentatively, D is TRBD2 (6 bases). The receptor was isolated from a man between 18 and 35 years old in good health. The CDR3 sequence is CASSDNGGYEQYF. The CDR3 DNA follows: TGTGCCAGCAGCGACAACGGGGGCTACGAGCAGTACTTC.